Each of the 25 T cell receptor beta chains below was sequenced from the same sample in a study of cytomegalovirus exposure and HLA in healthy donors. In the PCR, 60 Vbeta and 13 Jbeta primers were used. Sequencing used immunoSEQ multiplex PCR; TCRdb keeps in-frame clones, though not all of them. Here the sample spans about 180,000 clones, 65% to 90% being singletons. The material sequenced was PBMCs. The source is a girl under 10 years old in good health and CMV-seropositive.

The chain uses TRBV5-4 and TRBJ1-1, with TRBD1 identical over 7 bases. V was pared by 1 base and J by 3 bases, with 6 bases of the junction left unmatched. Germline V gene lookup returns CDR1 SGHNT and CDR2 YYREEE (reference sequence). This CDR3 region has 15 residues. The CDR3 loop reads CASSLFDRVDTEAFF. DNA of the CDR3: TGTGCCAGCAGCTTGTTCGACAGGGTGGACACTGAAGCTTTCTTT.

The chain employs TRBV7-8 and TRBJ1-2, with 11 bases identical to TRBD1. Trimming at V came to 4 bases and at J to 2 bases, leaving 6 bases not matched to a gene. Germline V gives CDR1 SGHVS, CDR2 FQNEAQ. The CDR3 runs to 16 residues. The CDR3, as DNA: TGTGCCAGCAGCTCGCTCGGACAGGGGGCGAACTATGGCTACACCTTC. Translation gives CASSSLGQGANYGYTF. The entire variable domain, with the rest obtained from reference TRBV7-8 and TRBJ1-2, is as follows: GAGVSQSPRYKVAKRGQDVALRCDPISGHVSLFWYQQALGQGPEFLTYFQNEAQLDKSGLPSDRFFAERPEGSVSTLKIQRTQQEDSAVYLCASSSLGQGANYGYTFGSGTRLTVV.

The gene calls are TRBV5-1 and TRBJ1-4; 7 nucleotides line up with TRBD1. The V and J ends lost 3 bases and 6 bases, in that order; junction bases with no gene match: 8. Per germline, CDR1 SGHRS and CDR2 YFSETQ. CDR3 length: 15 amino acids. This CDR3 is CASSSTQGLDEKLFF. For the CDR3, the DNA is TGCGCCAGCAGCTCGACACAGGGGTTGGATGAAAAACTGTTTTTT.

The V and J genes are TRBV4-1 and TRBJ1-1, with D maybe TRBD1 (5 bases). Trimming stripped 2 bases from V and 1 base from J, with 5 bases between. Germline-derived CDR1 and CDR2 are MGHRA and YSYEKL. The CDR3 is made up of 13 amino acids. The CDR3 nucleotides read TGCGCCAGCAGCCAAACAGGGAACACTGAAGCTTTCTTT. It yields the protein CASSQTGNTEAFF.

CDR3 nucleotides: TGTGCCAGTAGTACACAGGGGTACAATCAGCCCCAGCATTTT. It yields the protein CASSTQGYNQPQHF. V and J are TRBV19 and TRBJ1-5, with 7 bases fitting TRBD1. Per the germline V gene, CDR1 is LNHDA and CDR2 is SQIVND (reference sequence). With 4 bases clipped from V and 3 bases from J, the junction kept 3 bases outside the gene matches. CDR3 size: 14 residues.

The chain links TRBV27 to TRBJ1-1; D possibly corresponds to TRBD1 (6 bases). V was pared by 1 base and J by 9 bases, with 12 bases between. The CDR3 is 13 residues long. Germline CDR1 reads MNHEY; CDR2 reads SMNVEV (reference sequence). This chain's CDR3 is CASSLWDNDQAFF. The DNA of the CDR3 is TGTGCCAGCAGTTTATGGGACAACGACCAAGCTTTCTTT.

The gene calls are TRBV15 and TRBJ1-6, with D unclear. CDR3 length: 16 residues. CDR1 and CDR2 from the germline V gene are LNHNV and YYDKDF (reference sequence). Trimming pared 3 bases from V and 7 bases from J, leaving 16 bases between. CDR3 sequence (DNA): TGTGCCACCAGCAGGTTGGGGAGGGCCAACAATTCACCCCTCCACTTT. It is translated as CATSRLGRANNSPLHF. The full variable domain, its missing parts supplied by reference TRBV15 and TRBJ1-6, is DAMVIQNPRYQVTQFGKPVTLSCSQTLNHNVMYWYQQKSSQAPKLLFHYYDKDFNNEADTPDNFQSRRPNTSFCFLDIRSPGLGDTAMYLCATSRLGRANNSPLHFGNGTRLTVT.

The chain recombines TRBV28 with TRBJ1-5; no reliable D call. V dropped 2 bases and J dropped 0 bases, with 8 bases sitting between them. The CDR3 has 15 residues. The germline gives CDR1 MDHEN, CDR2 SYDVKM. The CDR3 loop is CASSLVPDSNQPQHF. The CDR3 region has the DNA TGTGCCAGCAGTTTAGTTCCAGATAGCAATCAGCCCCAGCATTTT.

J is TRBJ2-2 and V is TRBV6-6; D is unresolved. Germline V lookup: CDR1 MNHNY, CDR2 SVGAGI (reference sequence). With 5 bases removed from V and 0 bases from J, the gap between germline ends came to 13 bases. The CDR3 is made up of 16 amino acids. The CDR3 reads CASSLSRIANTGELFF. The CDR3 DNA reads TGTGCCAGCAGTCTGTCCCGTATCGCGAACACCGGGGAGCTGTTTTTT.

CDR3 amino acids: CASSQVYRGQRDTQYF. The CDR3 DNA reads TGCGCCAGCAGCCAAGTTTACAGGGGGCAAAGAGATACGCAGTATTTT. The chain uses TRBV4-1 and TRBJ2-3; 9 bases match TRBD1. This CDR3 has 16 residues. V gave up 1 base and J gave up 5 bases; unmatched junction bases: 7. The germline CDR1 and CDR2 sequences are MGHRA and YSYEKL.

This clone was counted between two and nine times. This chain joins TRBV2 and TRBJ1-4, with D perhaps TRBD1 (6 bases). The length of the CDR3 is 16 residues. Germline CDR1 is SNHLY and CDR2 is FYNNEI. Trimming took off 6 bases at V and 8 bases at J, with 22 bases between the two ends. The CDR3 region is CASSPFTRGGEEKLFF. The CDR3, as DNA: TGTGCCAGCAGCCCATTCACAAGGGGGGGAGAAGAAAAACTGTTTTTT.

The chain uses TRBV9 and TRBJ2-1; 8 positions agree with TRBD2. Germline-derived CDR1 and CDR2 are SGDLS and YYNGEE. The J segment lost 6 bases and the V segment lost 0 bases, leaving 8 bases of the junction unmatched. The CDR3 loop spans 16 amino acids. The CDR3 region is CASSVGAGSGVNEQFF. The CDR3 bases are TGTGCCAGCAGCGTAGGAGCGGGTAGCGGGGTCAATGAGCAGTTCTTC.

The table lists this clone with a count of one. V gene TRBV25-1 combines with J gene TRBJ2-7; the D gene is possibly TRBD2 (6 bases). Germline CDR1 is MGHDK and CDR2 is SYGVNS. CDR3 length: 14 residues. V was pared by 11 bases and J by 2 bases, with 19 bases between. Here the CDR3 reads CAYSKAGGTYEQYF. The CDR3 bases are TGTGCCTACTCAAAAGCGGGCGGCACCTACGAGCAGTACTTC.

This clone was counted once. This rearrangement joins TRBV18 to TRBJ2-1; D remains ambiguous. Trimming stripped 3 bases from V and 7 bases from J, with 16 bases between. The germline gives CDR1 KGHSH, CDR2 LQKENI. This CDR3 has 15 residues. CDR3 bases: TGTGCCAGCTCACCCTCCCTGACTGGCATAAATGAGCAGTTCTTC. Encoded protein: CASSPSLTGINEQFF.

The genes are TRBV2 and TRBJ2-3, with 8 positions matching TRBD2. This CDR3 contains 15 residues. From germline, CDR1 is SNHLY and CDR2 FYNNEI. The junction had 4 bases not matched to a gene; V was cut back by 3 bases and J by 2 bases. CDR3 loop: CASSDSGVYTDTQYF. The DNA for the CDR3 is TGTGCCAGCAGTGATAGCGGGGTTTACACAGATACGCAGTATTTT. The full variable domain, rest sourced from reference TRBV2 and TRBJ2-3, is EPEVTQTPSHQVTQMGQEVILRCVPISNHLYFYWYRQILGQKVEFLVSFYNNEISEKSEIFDDQFSVERPDGSNFTLKIRSTKLEDSAMYFCASSDSGVYTDTQYFGPGTRLTVL.

The V and J genes are TRBV6-5 and TRBJ2-5; TRBD2 matches 12 bases. Germline loops: CDR1 MNHEY, CDR2 SVGAGI. The junction had 7 bases not matched to a gene; V was cut back by 6 bases and J by 5 bases. The CDR3 runs to 15 residues. CDR3: CASRPSGRAEETQYF. The CDR3 nucleotides read TGTGCCAGCAGACCTAGCGGGAGGGCGGAGGAGACCCAGTACTTC.

The sample holds a few counts of this clone. The chain carries TRBV5-6 and TRBJ1-1; D is unresolved. The CDR3 extends over 15 amino acids. Germline V gives CDR1 SGHDT, CDR2 YYEEEE. V was pared by 3 bases and J by 3 bases, with 15 bases between. CDR3 region: CASSSVEVGYTEAFF. The CDR3 DNA sequence: TGTGCCAGCAGCTCGGTGGAGGTGGGCTACACTGAAGCTTTCTTT.

This clone was seen just once. The chain recombines TRBV9 with TRBJ2-2; 8 nucleotides align to TRBD2. V lost 6 bases to trimming and J lost 0 bases; unmatched junction nucleotides: 10. Germline CDR1 and CDR2: SGDLS and YYNGEE. The CDR3 is made up of 17 amino acids. CDR3: CASNQPAGAPNTGELFF. The CDR3 DNA is TGTGCCAGCAATCAACCAGCGGGGGCGCCGAACACCGGGGAGCTGTTTTTT. The complete variable domain, with remaining parts taken from reference TRBV9 and TRBJ2-2, reads DSGVTQTPKHLITATGQRVTLRCSPRSGDLSVYWYQQSLDQGLQFLIQYYNGEERAKGNILERFSAQQFPDLHSELNLSSLELGDSALYFCASNQPAGAPNTGELFFGEGSRLTVL.

This chain joins TRBV13 and TRBJ1-1; 8 bases map to TRBD1. This CDR3 comprises 17 residues. Trimming took 6 bases from V and 4 from J; bases not matched to a gene: 16. The V gene's germline CDR1 is PRHDT and CDR2 FYEKMQ (reference sequence). The CDR3 bases are TGTGCCAGCAGTCGACAGGCGACAGGGGAGGTTCGCACTGAAGCTTTCTTT. This codes for CASSRQATGEVRTEAFF. The variable domain in full, with the rest retrieved from reference TRBV13 and TRBJ1-1, is AAGVIQSPRHLIKEKRETATLKCYPIPRHDTVYWYQQGPGQDPQFLISFYEKMQSDKGSIPDRFSAQQFSDYHSELNMSSLELGDSALYFCASSRQATGEVRTEAFFGQGTRLTVV.

V usage is TRBV11-1 and J usage is TRBJ2-7; 10 positions agree with TRBD1. The germline gives CDR1 SGHAT, CDR2 FQDESV (reference sequence). This CDR3 contains 15 residues. Unmatched junction bases numbered 11, after V lost 5 bases and J lost 7 bases. The CDR3: CASSLGTGESGEQYF. CDR3 bases: TGTGCCAGCAGCCTGGGGACAGGGGAATCGGGAGAGCAGTACTTC.

The CDR3 loop is CASSIVGRGAETQYF. The DNA for the CDR3 is TGTGCCAGTAGTATAGTAGGGCGGGGGGCGGAGACCCAGTACTTC. J is TRBJ2-5 and V is TRBV19; 8 bases align to TRBD2. V lost 1 base, J lost 5 bases, and 6 bases stayed unmatched. CDR1 LNHDA and CDR2 SQIVND come from the germline V gene (reference sequence). The CDR3 has 15 amino acids.

The chain joins TRBV9 to TRBJ2-5, with TRBD2 matching over 7 bases. This CDR3 region has 14 residues. Germline lookup yields CDR1 SGDLS and CDR2 YYNGEE. The J segment lost 5 bases and the V segment lost 4 bases, leaving 8 bases of the junction unmatched. CDR3 amino acids: CASSSWGGVETQYF. The CDR3, as DNA: TGTGCCAGCAGCTCCTGGGGGGGAGTCGAGACCCAGTACTTC. Looking up the rest from reference TRBV9 and TRBJ2-5 gives the full variable domain: DSGVTQTPKHLITATGQRVTLRCSPRSGDLSVYWYQQSLDQGLQFLIQYYNGEERAKGNILERFSAQQFPDLHSELNLSSLELGDSALYFCASSSWGGVETQYFGPGTRLLVL.

The chain carries TRBV9 and TRBJ2-5; tentative D call: TRBD2 (6 bases). Trimming removed 0 bases from V and 0 bases from J, with 12 bases in between. CDR3 length: 16 residues. From germline, CDR1 is SGDLS and CDR2 YYNGEE. For the CDR3, the DNA is TGTGCCAGCAGCGTAGGCGGGACTCAGTACCAAGAGACCCAGTACTTC. It encodes CASSVGGTQYQETQYF.

In its sample, this clone was seen once. The rearrangement links TRBV5-1 to TRBJ2-7, with 10 bases identical to TRBD2. CDR3 length equals 15 residues. J was trimmed by 3 bases and V by 4 bases; bases with no gene match: 7. Germline values: CDR1 SGHRS, CDR2 YFSETQ. CDR3 in amino acids: CASSPAGGGRYEQYF. CDR3 coding DNA: TGCGCCAGCAGCCCAGCGGGAGGGGGGCGCTACGAGCAGTACTTC.

The V and J genes are TRBV5-5 and TRBJ2-1, with 14 bases identical to TRBD2. Germline V lookup: CDR1 SGHKS, CDR2 YYEKEE (reference sequence). This CDR3 contains 17 residues. Germline trimming cut 5 bases from V and 11 bases from J; bases unmatched to any gene: 15. As DNA, the CDR3 is TGTGCCAGCAGGCCCGGGACTAGCGGGAGTAGTGTTGTCAAGCAGTTCTTC. It specifies CASRPGTSGSSVVKQFF.